This T cell receptor beta chain was sequenced for a study of T cell repertoires in cytomegalovirus infection. Background on the study: It was recently identified HLA-C-restricted and well-studied HLA-B-restricted CMV epitopes that the study used. Both a matching HLA type and CMV infection were indicated by public TCR beta signatures. Whole-study results and caveats: HLA-C-restricted CMV clonotypes gave the most frequent clonotype in two of eight donors. Based on cumulative public TCR beta family frequency, carriers of CMV plus the relevant HLA were identified.

Comments on this clonotype: Its antigen is not identified.

TCRdb processed the reads anew with MiXCR; each CDR3 protein has one entry. This repertoire shows around 570,000 distinct CDR3 sequences, 40% found once; its top ten account for 48%. This CDR3 has 16 residues. Germline loops: CDR1 SGHTA, CDR2 FQGNSA. V lost 5 bases, J lost 4 bases, and 8 bases stayed unmatched. This receptor was identified in a human donor in good health (CMV status not recorded). Some clones in this sample may be carry-over from other donors' samples. This chain joins TRBV7-2 and TRBJ2-1; 10 bases fit TRBD2. The sequences come from cultured PBMCs, collected from culture after CMV antigen stimulation. CDR3 DNA: TGTGCCAGCAGCCGCGCGGCTAGCGGGAGTTACAATGAGCAGTTCTTC. Residues: CASSRAASGSYNEQFF.